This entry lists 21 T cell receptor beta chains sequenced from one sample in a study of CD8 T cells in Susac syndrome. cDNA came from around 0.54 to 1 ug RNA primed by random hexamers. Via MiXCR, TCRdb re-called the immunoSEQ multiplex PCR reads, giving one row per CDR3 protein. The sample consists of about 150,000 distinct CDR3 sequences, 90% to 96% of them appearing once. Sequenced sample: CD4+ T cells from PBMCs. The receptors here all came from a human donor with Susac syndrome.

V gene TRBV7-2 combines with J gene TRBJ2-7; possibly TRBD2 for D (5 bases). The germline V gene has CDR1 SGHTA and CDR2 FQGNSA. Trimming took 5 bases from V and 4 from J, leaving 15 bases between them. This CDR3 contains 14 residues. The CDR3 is CASSLSGTSYEQYF. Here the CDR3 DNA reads TGTGCCAGCAGCCTCAGCGGCACATCGTACGAGCAGTACTTC.

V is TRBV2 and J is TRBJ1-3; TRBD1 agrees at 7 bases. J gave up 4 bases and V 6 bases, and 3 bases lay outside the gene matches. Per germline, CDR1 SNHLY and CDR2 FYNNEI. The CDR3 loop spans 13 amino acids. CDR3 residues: CASRTGLGNTIYF. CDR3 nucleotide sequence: TGTGCCAGCAGGACAGGGCTCGGAAACACCATATATTTT.

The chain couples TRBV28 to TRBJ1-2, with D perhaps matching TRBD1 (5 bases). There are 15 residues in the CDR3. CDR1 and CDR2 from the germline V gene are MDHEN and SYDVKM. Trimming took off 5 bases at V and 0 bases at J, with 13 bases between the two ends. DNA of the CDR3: TGTGCCAGCAGTCCCATTACAGGAGCTAACTATGGCTACACCTTC. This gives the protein CASSPITGANYGYTF.

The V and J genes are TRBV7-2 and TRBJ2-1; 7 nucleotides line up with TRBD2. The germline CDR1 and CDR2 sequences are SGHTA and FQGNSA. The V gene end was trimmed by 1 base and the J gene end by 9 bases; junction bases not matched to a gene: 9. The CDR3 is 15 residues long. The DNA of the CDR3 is TGTGCCAGCAGCTTAGGACTAGCTCGGTCGGTTGAGCAGTTCTTC. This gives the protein CASSLGLARSVEQFF.

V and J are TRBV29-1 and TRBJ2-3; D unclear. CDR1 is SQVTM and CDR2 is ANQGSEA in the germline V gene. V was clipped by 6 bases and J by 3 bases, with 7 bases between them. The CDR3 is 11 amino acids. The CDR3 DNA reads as TGCAGCGTCCTTTTTACAGATACGCAGTATTTT. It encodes CSVLFTDTQYF.

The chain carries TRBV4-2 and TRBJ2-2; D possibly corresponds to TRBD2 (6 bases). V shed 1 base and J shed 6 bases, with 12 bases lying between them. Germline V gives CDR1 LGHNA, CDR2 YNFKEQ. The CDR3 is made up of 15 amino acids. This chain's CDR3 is CASSQAAGTPGELFF. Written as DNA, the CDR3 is TGTGCCAGCAGCCAAGCGGCGGGAACCCCCGGGGAGCTGTTTTTT.

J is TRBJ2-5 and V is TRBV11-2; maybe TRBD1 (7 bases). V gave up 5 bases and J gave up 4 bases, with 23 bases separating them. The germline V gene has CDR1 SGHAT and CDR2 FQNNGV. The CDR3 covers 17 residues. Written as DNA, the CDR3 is TGTGCCAGCAGCAGGATTTCAGGGGGGTTTGTTCTAGAGACCCAGTACTTC. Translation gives CASSRISGGFVLETQYF.

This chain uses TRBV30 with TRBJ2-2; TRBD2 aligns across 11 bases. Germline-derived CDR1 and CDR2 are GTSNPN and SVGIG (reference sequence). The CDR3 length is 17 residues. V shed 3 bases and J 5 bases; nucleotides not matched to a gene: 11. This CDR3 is CAWRGTSGSARTGELFF. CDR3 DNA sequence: TGTGCCTGGAGGGGGACTAGCGGCTCGGCAAGGACCGGGGAGCTGTTTTTT. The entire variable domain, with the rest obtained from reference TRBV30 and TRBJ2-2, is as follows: SQTIHQWPATLVQPVGSPLSLECTVEGTSNPNLYWYRQAAGRGLQLLFYSVGIGQISSEVPQNLSASRPQDRQFILSSKKLLLSDSGFYLCAWRGTSGSARTGELFFGEGSRLTVL.

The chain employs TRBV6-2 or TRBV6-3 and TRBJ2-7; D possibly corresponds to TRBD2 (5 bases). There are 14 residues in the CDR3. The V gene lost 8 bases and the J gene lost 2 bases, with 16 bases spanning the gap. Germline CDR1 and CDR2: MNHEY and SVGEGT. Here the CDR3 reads CASRSGGGTYEQYF. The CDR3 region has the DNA TGTGCCAGCCGTTCCGGTGGAGGCACCTACGAGCAGTACTTC.

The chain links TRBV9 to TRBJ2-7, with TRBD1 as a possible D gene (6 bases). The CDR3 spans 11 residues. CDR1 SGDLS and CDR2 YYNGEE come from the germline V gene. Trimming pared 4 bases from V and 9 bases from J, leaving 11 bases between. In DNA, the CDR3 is TGTGCCAGCAGCTCACAGGGACGGCAGTACTTC. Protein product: CASSSQGRQYF.

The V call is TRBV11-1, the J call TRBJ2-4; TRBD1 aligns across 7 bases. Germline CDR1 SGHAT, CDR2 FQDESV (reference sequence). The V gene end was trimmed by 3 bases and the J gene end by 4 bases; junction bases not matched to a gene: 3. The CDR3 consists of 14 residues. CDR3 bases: TGTGCCAGCAGCTTTACGGACAGGAAAAACATTCAGTACTTC. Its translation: CASSFTDRKNIQYF.

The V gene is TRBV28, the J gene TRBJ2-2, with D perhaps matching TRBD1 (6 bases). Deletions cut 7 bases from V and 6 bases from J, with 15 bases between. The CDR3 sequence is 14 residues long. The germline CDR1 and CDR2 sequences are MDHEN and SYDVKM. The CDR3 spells CASKGAGVAGELFF. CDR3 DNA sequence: TGTGCCAGCAAAGGGGCAGGGGTTGCCGGGGAGCTGTTTTTT.

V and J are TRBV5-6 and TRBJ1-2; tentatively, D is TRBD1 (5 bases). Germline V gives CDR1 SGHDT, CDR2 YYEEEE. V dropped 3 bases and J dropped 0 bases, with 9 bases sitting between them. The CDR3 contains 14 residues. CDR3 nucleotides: TGTGCCAGCAGCTCCAGGGCTACTAACTATGGCTACACCTTC. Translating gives CASSSRATNYGYTF.

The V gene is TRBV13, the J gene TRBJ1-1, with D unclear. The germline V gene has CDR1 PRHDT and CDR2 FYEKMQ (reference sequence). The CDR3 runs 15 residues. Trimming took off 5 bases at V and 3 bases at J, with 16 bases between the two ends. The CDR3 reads CASSVRGGTYTEAFF. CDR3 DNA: TGTGCCAGCAGCGTCCGAGGCGGAACTTACACTGAAGCTTTCTTT.

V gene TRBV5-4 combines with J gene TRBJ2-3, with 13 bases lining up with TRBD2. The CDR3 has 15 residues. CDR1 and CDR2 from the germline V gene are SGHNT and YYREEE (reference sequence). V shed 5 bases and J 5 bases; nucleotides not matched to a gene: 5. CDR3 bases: TGTGCCAGCAGTTTACTAGCGGGGGGGGTAGATACGCAGTATTTT. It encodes CASSLLAGGVDTQYF.

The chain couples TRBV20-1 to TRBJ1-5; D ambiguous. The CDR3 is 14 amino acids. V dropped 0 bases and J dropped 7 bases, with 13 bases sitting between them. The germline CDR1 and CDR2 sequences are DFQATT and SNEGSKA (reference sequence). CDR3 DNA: TGCAGTGCTAGAGATAAGAGCCGCGGGCAGCCCCAGCATTTT. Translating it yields CSARDKSRGQPQHF.

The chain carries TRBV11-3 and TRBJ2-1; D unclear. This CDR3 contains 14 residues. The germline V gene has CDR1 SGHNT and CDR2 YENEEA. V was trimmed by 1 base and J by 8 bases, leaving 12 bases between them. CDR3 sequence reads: CASSLGEARDEQFF. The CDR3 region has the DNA TGTGCCAGCAGCTTAGGAGAGGCTAGGGATGAGCAGTTCTTC.

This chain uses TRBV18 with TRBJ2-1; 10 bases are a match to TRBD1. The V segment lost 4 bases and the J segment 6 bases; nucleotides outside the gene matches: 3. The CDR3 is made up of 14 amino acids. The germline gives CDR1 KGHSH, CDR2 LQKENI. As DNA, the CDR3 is TGTGCCAGCTCACTCCGGGACAGGGGCAATGAGCAGTTCTTC. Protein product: CASSLRDRGNEQFF.

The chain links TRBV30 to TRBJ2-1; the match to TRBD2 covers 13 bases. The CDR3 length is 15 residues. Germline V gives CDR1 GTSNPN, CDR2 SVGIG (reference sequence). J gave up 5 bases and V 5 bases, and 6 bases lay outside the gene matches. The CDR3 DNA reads TGTGCCTGGGACAAGGGACTAGCGGGGCACAATGAGCAGTTCTTC. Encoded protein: CAWDKGLAGHNEQFF.

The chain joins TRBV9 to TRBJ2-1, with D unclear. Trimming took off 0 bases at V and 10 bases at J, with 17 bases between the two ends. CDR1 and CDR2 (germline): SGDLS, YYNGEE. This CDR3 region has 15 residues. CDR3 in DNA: TGTGCCAGCAGCGTAGAGTGGATTACCCCAAGCGAGCAGTTCTTC. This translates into CASSVEWITPSEQFF.

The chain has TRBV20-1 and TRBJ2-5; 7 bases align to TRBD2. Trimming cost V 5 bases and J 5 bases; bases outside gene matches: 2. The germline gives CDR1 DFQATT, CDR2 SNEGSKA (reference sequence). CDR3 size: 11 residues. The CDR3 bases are TGCAGTGCTTGGGGGGGGGAGACCCAGTACTTC. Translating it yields CSAWGGETQYF.